What follows is one TCR beta chain and its context. This sample is part of a study of OX40 agonist ivuxolimab in advanced cancers. Study context: Two patients with cutaneous melanoma and one with hepatocellular carcinoma, three in total, showed partial responses.

Trimming shortened V by 5 bases and J by 0 bases, and 8 bases separated the two germline ends. This CDR3 is built from 15 residues. Germline CDR1 is MNHEY and CDR2 is SVGAGI. The assay was immunoSEQ multiplex PCR, and TCRdb's table has in-frame clones only and misses some. The sample carries roughly 38,000 clones, roughly 90% recorded once. The receptor was isolated from an adult with an advanced solid tumor such as melanoma, head and neck, liver or kidney cancer. The source material was CD4+ or CD8+ T cells sorted from blood, sampled in a trial of the OX40 agonist ivuxolimab. This chain uses TRBV6-5 with TRBJ1-6; perhaps TRBD1 as D (5 bases). CDR3 protein: CASSRQNSYNSPLHF. In nucleotides, the CDR3 is TGTGCCAGCAGTCGACAGAACTCCTATAATTCACCCCTCCACTTT.